This is a list of T cell receptor beta chains from one sample in a study of CD8+ T cells in alopecia areata. The data were produced by immunoSEQ multiplex PCR, yet TCRdb's version contains in-frame clones alone and is incomplete. The data contain some 170,000 clones, roughly 50% of them singletons. This sample comprised CD8+ T cells sorted from blood, obtained at week 24, from a patient treated with tofacitinib. The receptors stem from a human donor with alopecia areata. Each CDR3 is given with its conserved first and last residue. Fields, in order: J gene, clone size, V gene, CDR3 protein. A clone size is listed for some rows: how often the clone was seen (once, few, many), or a class if it is expanded.

TRBJ2-2	-	TRBV30	CAWSVGTGVTGELFF
TRBJ1-1	-	TRBV4-1	CASSQGRDRRGTEAFF
TRBJ2-2	few	TRBV6-5	CASSRKVTGELFF
TRBJ1-1	-	TRBV25-1	CASSETANTEAFF
TRBJ2-7	few	TRBV27	CASSDDRVGEQYF
TRBJ2-1	few	TRBV30	CAWSVKRAGDYNEQFF
TRBJ1-2	-	TRBV30	CAWSVTGVYGYTF
TRBJ2-7	few	TRBV23-1	CASSQYEQYF
TRBJ1-2	-	TRBV25-1	CASSDPHGYTF
TRBJ2-3	few	TRBV25-1	CARPSAGRPQYF
TRBJ2-1	few	TRBV11-3	CASTPSWDSSSAEQFF
TRBJ2-2	-	TRBV7-9	CASSLADRETGELFF
TRBJ1-1	few	TRBV19	CASSLSGEGWTEAFF
TRBJ2-1	few	TRBV27	CASSLSRAGGWEQFF
TRBJ2-3	-	TRBV7-9	CASSLVAASGGADTQYF
TRBJ2-2	-	TRBV29-1	CSVTLLAENTGELFF
TRBJ2-5	-	TRBV5-1	CASSQRGGHQTQYF
TRBJ2-3	-	TRBV27	CASRSRRGQYF
TRBJ1-1	-	TRBV6-5	CASSPQTGGIEAFF
TRBJ1-2	-	TRBV19	CASSETGDGYTF
TRBJ1-6	-	TRBV14	CASSAGGTSPLHF
TRBJ2-5	-	TRBV13	CASSLGRQETQYF
TRBJ2-3	-	TRBV7-9	CASSEGGHTDTQYF
TRBJ2-7	-	TRBV4-3	CASSQDGQGRNEQYF
TRBJ1-2	-	TRBV25-1	CASIDPNYGYTF
TRBJ2-1	few	TRBV29-1	CSVEDLVTSGGNNEQFF
TRBJ2-6	-	TRBV10-2	CASSERTGFGANVLTF
TRBJ1-2	-	TRBV5-8	CASSQTAGRHGYTF
TRBJ1-5	-	TRBV2	CASSLGRDQPQHF
TRBJ1-1	-	TRBV30	CAWIGSLGGNTEAFF
TRBJ2-5	-	TRBV4-3	CASSQDWSFSAGTQETQYF
TRBJ1-4	-	TRBV7-9	CASSLVPGPTNEKLFF
TRBJ2-3	-	TRBV10-2	CAISGDGSTDTQYF
TRBJ2-7	-	TRBV11-2	CASSFAVSSNYEQYF
TRBJ2-2	-	TRBV9	CASSVGGIGELFF
TRBJ2-1	-	TRBV7-6	CASSLVGGLGNEQFF
TRBJ2-6	-	TRBV2	CASKAGPSGANVLTF
TRBJ2-2	few	TRBV10-3	CAISRKGRNTGELFF
TRBJ2-7	-	TRBV30	CAWSAPYRDRDYEQYF
TRBJ2-3	-	TRBV5-1	CASSPNLPDTQYF
TRBJ1-1	-	TRBV9	CASSVGDADTEAFF
TRBJ2-7	-	TRBV9	CASSVGAGGLDEQYF
TRBJ1-1	-	TRBV9	CASSGMGNTEAFF
TRBJ1-2	-	TRBV4-3	CASSQTTTDPSGYTF
TRBJ1-1	few	TRBV10-3	CAISGGGEAFF